One and the same sample provided the 16 T cell receptor beta chains below, sequenced in a study of blood T cell repertoires in COVID-19. TCRdb's table, derived via immunoSEQ multiplex PCR, lists solely in-frame clones and lacks some. The table lists some 100,000 clones, roughly 90% of them singletons. Material for sequencing was peripheral blood. The receptors stem from a man in his 70s with acute or convalescent COVID-19.

This clone appeared once. The chain carries TRBV5-4 and TRBJ2-1, with TRBD2 matching over 8 bases. The CDR3 is made up of 16 amino acids. The trim removed 4 bases at V and 7 bases at J, leaving 13 bases unmatched. Germline values: CDR1 SGHNT, CDR2 YYREEE (reference sequence). DNA of the CDR3: TGTGCCAGCAGCCCGAGATTAGGCGGGAGGTCGAATGAGCAGTTCTTC. This translates into CASSPRLGGRSNEQFF.

The chain has TRBV29-1 and TRBJ1-1; D is unresolved. Germline lookup yields CDR1 SQVTM and CDR2 ANQGSEA. The CDR3 contains 11 residues. V lost 3 bases, J lost 1 base, and 3 bases lay in between. CDR3 DNA sequence: TGCAGCGTTGACAGGAACACTGAAGCTTTCTTT. Protein: CSVDRNTEAFF.

This chain uses TRBV10-3 with TRBJ2-7; tentative D call: TRBD2 (6 bases). The CDR3 covers 11 residues. CDR1 is ENHRY and CDR2 is SYGVKD in the germline V gene. Trimming took off 6 bases at V and 3 bases at J, with 6 bases between the two ends. The CDR3: CAISGGYEQYF. The CDR3 DNA sequence: TGTGCCATCAGCGGGGGCTACGAGCAGTACTTC.

The chain is built from TRBV11-2 and TRBJ2-3, with D perhaps matching TRBD2 (6 bases). The germline V gene encodes CDR1 SGHAT and CDR2 FQNNGV. The CDR3 covers 15 residues. Trimming stripped 7 bases from V and 2 bases from J, with 16 bases between. The CDR3 region is CASTSLGTLTDTQYF. The CDR3 DNA reads as TGTGCCAGCACCTCTTTGGGGACTCTCACAGATACGCAGTATTTT.

The chain couples TRBV28 to TRBJ1-2; 10 positions match TRBD1. Trimming cost V 5 bases and J 7 bases; bases outside gene matches: 4. CDR3 length equals 13 residues. The germline V gene encodes CDR1 MDHEN and CDR2 SYDVKM. Here the CDR3 DNA reads TGTGCCAGCAGTCGCCGGGACAGGGGTGGCTACACCTTC. Its protein product is CASSRRDRGGYTF.

The V gene is TRBV6-1, the J gene TRBJ2-5; D possibly corresponds to TRBD1 (5 bases). Germline lookup yields CDR1 MNHNS and CDR2 SASEGT. Deletions cut 2 bases from V and 1 base from J, with 8 bases between. CDR3 length: 14 residues. The CDR3 reads CASSESTAQETQYF. The CDR3 coding sequence is TGTGCCAGCAGTGAATCGACAGCCCAAGAGACCCAGTACTTC.

This chain joins TRBV5-1 and TRBJ2-7, with 10 bases matching TRBD2. Germline V lookup: CDR1 SGHRS, CDR2 YFSETQ. V lost 0 bases and J lost 6; bases outside the gene matches: 3. The CDR3 is 14 residues long. The DNA for the CDR3 is TGCGCCAGCAGCTTGGGGACTAGCGGCGGCGAGCAGTACTTC. It specifies CASSLGTSGGEQYF.

This sequence joins TRBV6-5 and TRBJ1-6, with a weak D call TRBD1 (6 bases). Per germline, CDR1 MNHEY and CDR2 SVGAGI. This CDR3 is built from 14 residues. Trimming stripped 2 bases from V and 10 bases from J, with 12 bases between. CDR3 protein: CASSYTGLDSPLHF. CDR3 DNA sequence: TGTGCCAGCAGTTACACAGGGTTAGACTCACCCCTCCACTTT.

This clone was detected once. The chain recombines TRBV6-4 with TRBJ1-5; TRBD1 matches at 12 bases. CDR1 and CDR2 from the germline V gene are MRHNA and SNTAGT. Trimming removed 2 bases from V and 2 bases from J; junction bases left unmatched: 10. This CDR3 is 19 amino acids long. Here the CDR3 reads CASSDAPGQGAQGNQPQHF. DNA for the CDR3: TGTGCCAGCAGTGACGCCCCGGGACAGGGGGCGCAGGGCAATCAGCCCCAGCATTTT.

The count of this clone is one. The chain uses TRBV7-9 and TRBJ1-1; a possible D gene is TRBD1 (5 bases). The CDR3 is made up of 13 amino acids. Trimming stripped 1 base from V and 7 bases from J, with 10 bases between. Germline lookup yields CDR1 SEHNR and CDR2 FQNEAQ (reference sequence). The CDR3 DNA reads as TGTGCCAGCAGCTTAGGGGGCTGGGGTGAAGCTTTCTTT. As protein: CASSLGGWGEAFF.

In DNA form, the CDR3 reads TGTGCCAGCAGTCTCAGGGGCACCGGGGAGCTGTTTTTT. Residues: CASSLRGTGELFF. The rearrangement links TRBV27 to TRBJ2-2; a possible D gene is TRBD1 (6 bases). CDR3 length: 13 amino acids. Looked up from germline, CDR1 is MNHEY and CDR2 is SMNVEV (reference sequence). Deletions cut 5 bases from V and 4 bases from J, with 8 bases between.

J is TRBJ2-5 and V is TRBV5-6, with D unresolved. V lost 2 bases, J lost 1 base, and 9 bases lay in between. The germline V gene encodes CDR1 SGHDT and CDR2 YYEEEE. CDR3 size: 14 residues. The CDR3 reads CASSFSTGQETQYF. The CDR3 DNA reads as TGTGCCAGCAGCTTTTCTACCGGCCAAGAGACCCAGTACTTC.

V is TRBV6-2 or TRBV6-3 and J is TRBJ2-5; 7 nucleotides line up with TRBD2. V shed 2 bases, J shed 0 bases, and the junction held 9 bases outside the gene matches. The CDR3 spans 17 residues. Per the germline V gene, CDR1 is MNHEY and CDR2 is SVGEGT. This CDR3 is CASSYGTTLLYQETQYF. CDR3 sequence (DNA): TGTGCCAGCAGTTACGGGACTACACTCTTGTACCAAGAGACCCAGTACTTC.

The J gene is TRBJ1-2, the V gene TRBV10-1, with D maybe TRBD1 (6 bases). Deletions cut 0 bases from V and 4 bases from J, with 6 bases between. CDR3 length equals 13 residues. Looked up from germline, CDR1 is WNHNN and CDR2 is SYGVQD (reference sequence). As DNA, the CDR3 is TGCGCCAGCAGTGAGTCGGACAGCTATGGCTACACCTTC. Protein product: CASSESDSYGYTF.

The V gene is TRBV3-1 (or the pseudogene TRBV3-2), the J gene TRBJ2-1, with 12 bases lining up with TRBD2. This CDR3 comprises 16 residues. After removal of 1 base from V and 7 bases from J, the junction contained 5 bases not matched to a gene. Germline V gene sequence: CDR1 LGHDT, CDR2 YNNKEL (reference sequence). CDR3 bases: TGTGCCAGCAGCCAAGTGGCTAGCGGGGGGGCAAATGAGCAGTTCTTC. Amino acids: CASSQVASGGANEQFF.

The J gene is TRBJ1-1, the V gene TRBV18, with 8 bases matching TRBD1. Per germline, CDR1 KGHSH and CDR2 LQKENI. Trimming at V came to 4 bases and at J to 11 bases, leaving 15 bases not matched to a gene. The CDR3 is 15 residues long. CDR3 nucleotides: TGTGCCAGCTCACAGGGGGGACAGGATACACTGAACGCTTTCTTT. Translation gives CASSQGGQDTLNAFF.